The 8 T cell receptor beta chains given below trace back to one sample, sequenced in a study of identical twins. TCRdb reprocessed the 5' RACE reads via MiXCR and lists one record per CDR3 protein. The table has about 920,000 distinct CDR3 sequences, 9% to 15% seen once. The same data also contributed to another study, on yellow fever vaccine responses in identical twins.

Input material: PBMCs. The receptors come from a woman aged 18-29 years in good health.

The CDR3 loop is CASSELRGGTDTQYF. The CDR3 nucleotides are TGTGCCAGCAGTGAATTGCGGGGGGGCACAGATACGCAGTATTTT. The rearrangement joins TRBV2 to TRBJ2-3, with 8 bases fitting TRBD2. The CDR3 consists of 15 residues. V gave up 2 bases and J gave up 1 base; unmatched junction bases: 2. The germline CDR1 and CDR2 sequences are SNHLY and FYNNEI.

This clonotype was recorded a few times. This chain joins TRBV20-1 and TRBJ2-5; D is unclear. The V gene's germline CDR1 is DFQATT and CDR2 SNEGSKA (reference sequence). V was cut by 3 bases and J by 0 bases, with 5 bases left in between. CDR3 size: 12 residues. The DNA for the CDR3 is TGCAGTGCTAGTGTCAACCAAGAGACCCAGTACTTC. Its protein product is CSASVNQETQYF.

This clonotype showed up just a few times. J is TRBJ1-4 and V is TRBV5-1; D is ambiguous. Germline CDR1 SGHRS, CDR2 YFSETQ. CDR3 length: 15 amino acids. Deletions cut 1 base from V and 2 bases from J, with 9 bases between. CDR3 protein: CASSLQGSTNEKLFF. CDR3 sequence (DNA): TGCGCCAGCAGCTTGCAAGGGTCCACTAATGAAAAACTGTTTTTT.

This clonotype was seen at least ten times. Here the CDR3 reads CASARGGGEAFF. CDR3 bases: TGTGCCAGCGCGAGAGGCGGTGGTGAAGCTTTCTTT. The genes are TRBV2 and TRBJ1-1, with unresolved D. V was cut by 8 bases and J by 7 bases, with 14 bases left in between. Germline CDR1 SNHLY, CDR2 FYNNEI. The CDR3 runs 12 residues.

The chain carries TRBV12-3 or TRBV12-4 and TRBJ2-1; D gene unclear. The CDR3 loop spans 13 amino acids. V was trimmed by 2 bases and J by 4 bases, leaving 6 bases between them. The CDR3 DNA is TGTGCCAGCAGTTTAACATTTTACAATGAGCAGTTCTTC. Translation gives CASSLTFYNEQFF.

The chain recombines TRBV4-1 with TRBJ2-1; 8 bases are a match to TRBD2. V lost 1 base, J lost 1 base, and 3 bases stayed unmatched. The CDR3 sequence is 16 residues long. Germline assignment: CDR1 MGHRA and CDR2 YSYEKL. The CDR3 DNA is TGCGCCAGCAGCCAAGCTCGGGAGGGGTCCTACAATGAGCAGTTCTTC. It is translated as CASSQAREGSYNEQFF.

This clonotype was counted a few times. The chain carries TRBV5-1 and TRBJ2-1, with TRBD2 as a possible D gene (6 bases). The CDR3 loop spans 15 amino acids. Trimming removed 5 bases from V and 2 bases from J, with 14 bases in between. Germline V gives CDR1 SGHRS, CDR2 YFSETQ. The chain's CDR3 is CASRLTLAAYNEQFF. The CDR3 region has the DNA TGCGCCAGCAGATTGACCTTAGCGGCCTACAATGAGCAGTTCTTC.

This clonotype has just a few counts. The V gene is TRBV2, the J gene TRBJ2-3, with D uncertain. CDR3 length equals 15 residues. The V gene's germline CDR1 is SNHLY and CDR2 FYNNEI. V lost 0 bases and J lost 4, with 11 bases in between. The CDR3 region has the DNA TGTGCCAGCAGTGAAGCCTCCCAAGGTCCAGATACGCAGTATTTT. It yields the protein CASSEASQGPDTQYF. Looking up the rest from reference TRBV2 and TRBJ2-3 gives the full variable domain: EPEVTQTPSHQVTQMGQEVILRCVPISNHLYFYWYRQILGQKVEFLVSFYNNEISEKSEIFDDQFSVERPDGSNFTLKIRSTKLEDSAMYFCASSEASQGPDTQYFGPGTRLTVL.